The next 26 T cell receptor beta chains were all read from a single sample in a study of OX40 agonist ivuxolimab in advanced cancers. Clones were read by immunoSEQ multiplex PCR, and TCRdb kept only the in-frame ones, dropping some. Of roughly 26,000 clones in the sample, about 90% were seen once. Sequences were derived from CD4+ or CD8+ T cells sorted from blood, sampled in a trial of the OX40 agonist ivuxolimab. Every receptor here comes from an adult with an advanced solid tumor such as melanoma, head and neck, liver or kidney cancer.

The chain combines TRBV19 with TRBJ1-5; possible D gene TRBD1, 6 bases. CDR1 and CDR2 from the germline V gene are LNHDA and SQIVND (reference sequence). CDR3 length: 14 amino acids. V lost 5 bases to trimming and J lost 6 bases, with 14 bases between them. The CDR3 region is CASSAQGGAQPQHF. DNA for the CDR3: TGTGCCAGTAGTGCACAGGGTGGCGCTCAGCCCCAGCATTTT.

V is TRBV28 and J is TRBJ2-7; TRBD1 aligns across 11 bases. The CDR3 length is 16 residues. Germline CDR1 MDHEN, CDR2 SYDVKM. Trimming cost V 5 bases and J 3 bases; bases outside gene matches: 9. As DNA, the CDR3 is TGTGCCAGCAGTCCAACCCCGGGACAGGGGGGCTACGAGCAGTACTTC. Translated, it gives CASSPTPGQGGYEQYF.

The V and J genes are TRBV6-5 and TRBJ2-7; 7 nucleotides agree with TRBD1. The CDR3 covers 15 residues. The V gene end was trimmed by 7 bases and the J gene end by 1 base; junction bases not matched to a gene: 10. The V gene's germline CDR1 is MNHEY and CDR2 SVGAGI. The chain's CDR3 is CASTLSGTESYEQYF. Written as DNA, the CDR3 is TGTGCCAGCACTCTCTCGGGGACAGAGTCCTACGAGCAGTACTTC.

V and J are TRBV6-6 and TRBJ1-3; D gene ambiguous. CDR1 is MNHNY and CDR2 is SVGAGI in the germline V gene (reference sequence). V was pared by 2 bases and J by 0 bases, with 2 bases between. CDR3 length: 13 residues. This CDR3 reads CASSYSSGNTIYF. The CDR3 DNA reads TGTGCCAGCAGTTACAGCTCTGGAAACACCATATATTTT.

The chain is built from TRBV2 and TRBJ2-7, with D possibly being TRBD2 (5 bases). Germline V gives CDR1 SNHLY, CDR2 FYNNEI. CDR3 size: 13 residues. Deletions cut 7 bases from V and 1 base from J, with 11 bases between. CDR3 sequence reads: CASNGLLSYEQYF. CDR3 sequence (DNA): TGTGCCAGCAACGGACTCCTTTCCTACGAGCAGTACTTC.

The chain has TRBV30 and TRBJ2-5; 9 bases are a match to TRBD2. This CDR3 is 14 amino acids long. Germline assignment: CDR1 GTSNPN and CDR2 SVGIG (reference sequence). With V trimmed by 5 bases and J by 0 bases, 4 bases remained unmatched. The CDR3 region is CAWDRLADQETQYF. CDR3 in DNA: TGTGCCTGGGATAGACTAGCGGACCAAGAGACCCAGTACTTC.

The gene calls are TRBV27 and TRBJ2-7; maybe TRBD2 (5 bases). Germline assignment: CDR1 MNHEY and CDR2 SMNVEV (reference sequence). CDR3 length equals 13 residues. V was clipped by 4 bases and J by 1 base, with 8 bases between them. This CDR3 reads CASSSGDSYEQYF. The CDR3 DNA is TGTGCCAGCAGTTCCGGGGATTCCTACGAGCAGTACTTC.

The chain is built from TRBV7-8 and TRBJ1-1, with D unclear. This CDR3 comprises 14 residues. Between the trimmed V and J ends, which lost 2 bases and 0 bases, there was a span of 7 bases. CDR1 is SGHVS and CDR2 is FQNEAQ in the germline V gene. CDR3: CASSLTEMNTEAFF. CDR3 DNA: TGTGCCAGCAGCTTAACAGAGATGAACACTGAAGCTTTCTTT.

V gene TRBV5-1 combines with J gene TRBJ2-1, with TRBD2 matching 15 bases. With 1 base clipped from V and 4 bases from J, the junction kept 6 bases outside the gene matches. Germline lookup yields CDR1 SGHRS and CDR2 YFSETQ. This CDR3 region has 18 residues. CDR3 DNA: TGCGCCAGCAGCTTGTCCCGGACTAGCGGGAGGGCTTACAATGAGCAGTTCTTC. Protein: CASSLSRTSGRAYNEQFF.

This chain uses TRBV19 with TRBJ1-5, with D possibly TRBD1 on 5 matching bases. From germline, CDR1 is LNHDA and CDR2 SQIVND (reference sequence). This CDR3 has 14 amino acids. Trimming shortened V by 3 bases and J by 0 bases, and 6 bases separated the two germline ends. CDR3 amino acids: CASSMGHSNQPQHF. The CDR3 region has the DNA TGTGCCAGTAGTATGGGGCATAGCAATCAGCCCCAGCATTTT.

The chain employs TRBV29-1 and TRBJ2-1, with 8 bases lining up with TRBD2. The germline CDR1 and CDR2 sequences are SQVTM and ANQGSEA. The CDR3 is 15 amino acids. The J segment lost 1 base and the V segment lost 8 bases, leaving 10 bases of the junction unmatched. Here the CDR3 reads CSSTGGAQSYNEQFF. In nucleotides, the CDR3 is TGCAGCTCCACGGGGGGGGCACAGTCCTACAATGAGCAGTTCTTC.

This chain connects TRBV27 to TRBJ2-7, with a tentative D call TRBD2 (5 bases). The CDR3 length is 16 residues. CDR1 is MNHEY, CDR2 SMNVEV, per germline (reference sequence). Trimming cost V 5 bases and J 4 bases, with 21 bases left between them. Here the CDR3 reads CASSKLSGSQGYEQYF. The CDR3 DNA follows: TGTGCCAGCAGTAAGCTAAGCGGTTCTCAAGGGTACGAGCAGTACTTC.

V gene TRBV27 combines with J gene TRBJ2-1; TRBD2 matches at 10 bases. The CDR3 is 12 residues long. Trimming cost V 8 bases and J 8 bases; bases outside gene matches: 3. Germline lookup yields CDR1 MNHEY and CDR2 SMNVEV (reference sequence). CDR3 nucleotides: TGTGCCAGCCGACTAGCGGGTGATGAGCAGTTCTTC. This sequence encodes CASRLAGDEQFF.

This CDR3 is CASSRQGSRKGDTQYF. DNA of the CDR3: TGTGCCAGCAGCCGCCAGGGTAGCCGGAAAGGAGATACGCAGTATTTT. The chain combines TRBV9 with TRBJ2-3; tentatively, D is TRBD1 (5 bases). V lost 4 bases, J lost 5 bases, and 20 bases lay in between. Germline values: CDR1 SGDLS, CDR2 YYNGEE. The length of the CDR3 is 16 residues.

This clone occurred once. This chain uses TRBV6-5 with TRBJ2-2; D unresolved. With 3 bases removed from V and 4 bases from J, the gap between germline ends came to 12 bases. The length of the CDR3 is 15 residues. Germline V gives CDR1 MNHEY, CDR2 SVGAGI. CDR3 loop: CASSYASSPTGELFF. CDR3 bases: TGTGCCAGCAGTTATGCTAGTTCCCCCACCGGGGAGCTGTTTTTT.

The CDR3: CASSQTSDYEQYF. The CDR3 DNA reads as TGTGCCAGCAGTCAGACTAGCGACTACGAGCAGTACTTC. The V call is TRBV27, the J call TRBJ2-7; TRBD2 matches 8 bases. Trimming cost V 5 bases and J 3 bases; bases outside gene matches: 3. The CDR3 has 13 amino acids. Germline-derived CDR1 and CDR2 are MNHEY and SMNVEV (reference sequence).

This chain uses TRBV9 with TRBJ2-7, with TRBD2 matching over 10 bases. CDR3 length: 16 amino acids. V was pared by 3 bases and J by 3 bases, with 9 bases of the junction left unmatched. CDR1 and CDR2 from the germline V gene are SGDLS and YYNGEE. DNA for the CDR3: TGTGCCAGCAGCGACTCCGGGACTAGCGCTCACTACGAGCAGTACTTC. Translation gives CASSDSGTSAHYEQYF.

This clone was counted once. CDR3 protein: CASSVGQGPTEAFF. In DNA, the CDR3 is TGTGCCAGCAGCGTAGGACAGGGTCCCACTGAAGCTTTCTTT. V gene TRBV9 combines with J gene TRBJ1-1; 7 nucleotides align to TRBD1. V shed 0 bases and J 4 bases; nucleotides not matched to a gene: 3. Germline CDR1 SGDLS, CDR2 YYNGEE. CDR3 length equals 14 residues.

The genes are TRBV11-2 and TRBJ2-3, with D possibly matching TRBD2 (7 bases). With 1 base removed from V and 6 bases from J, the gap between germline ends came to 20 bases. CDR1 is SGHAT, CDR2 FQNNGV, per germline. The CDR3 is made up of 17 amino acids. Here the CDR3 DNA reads TGTGCCAGCAGCTTAGGGTCGGGGGGCCCAAGTCGGGATACGCAGTATTTT. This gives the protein CASSLGSGGPSRDTQYF.

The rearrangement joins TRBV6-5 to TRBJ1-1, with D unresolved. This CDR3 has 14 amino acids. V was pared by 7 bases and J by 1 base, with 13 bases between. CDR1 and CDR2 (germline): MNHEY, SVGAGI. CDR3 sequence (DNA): TGTGCCAGCACCCCGGGAGGAACGAACACTGAAGCTTTCTTT. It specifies CASTPGGTNTEAFF.

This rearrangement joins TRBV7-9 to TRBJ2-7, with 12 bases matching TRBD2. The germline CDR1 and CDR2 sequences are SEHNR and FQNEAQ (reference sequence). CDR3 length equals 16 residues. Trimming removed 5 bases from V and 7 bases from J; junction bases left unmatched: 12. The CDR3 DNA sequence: TGTGCCAGCAGCCCGACGCGACTAGCGGGAGTAGTTGAGCAGTACTTC. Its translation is CASSPTRLAGVVEQYF.

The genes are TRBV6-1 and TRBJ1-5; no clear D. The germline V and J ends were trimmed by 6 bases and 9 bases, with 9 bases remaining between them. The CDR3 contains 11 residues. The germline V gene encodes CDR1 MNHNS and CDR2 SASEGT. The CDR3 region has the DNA TGTGCCAGCAGGGAGGGCCGGCCCCAGCATTTT. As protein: CASREGRPQHF.

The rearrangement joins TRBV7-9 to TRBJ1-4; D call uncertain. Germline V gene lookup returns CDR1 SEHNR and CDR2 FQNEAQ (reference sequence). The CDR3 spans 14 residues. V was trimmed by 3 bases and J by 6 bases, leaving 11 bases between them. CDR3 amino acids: CASSFNLGDEKLFF. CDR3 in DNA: TGTGCCAGCAGCTTTAACCTCGGTGATGAAAAACTGTTTTTT. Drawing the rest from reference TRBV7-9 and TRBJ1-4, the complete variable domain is DTGVSQNPRHKITKRGQNVTFRCDPISEHNRLYWYRQTLGQGPEFLTYFQNEAQLEKSRLLSDRFSAERPKGSFSTLEIQRTEQGDSAMYLCASSFNLGDEKLFFGSGTQLSVL.

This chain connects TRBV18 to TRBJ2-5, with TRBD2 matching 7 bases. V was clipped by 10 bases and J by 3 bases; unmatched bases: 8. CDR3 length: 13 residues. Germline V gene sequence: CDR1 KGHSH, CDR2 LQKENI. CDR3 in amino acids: CATTPAGEETQYF. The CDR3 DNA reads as TGTGCCACCACCCCGGCGGGGGAAGAGACCCAGTACTTC.

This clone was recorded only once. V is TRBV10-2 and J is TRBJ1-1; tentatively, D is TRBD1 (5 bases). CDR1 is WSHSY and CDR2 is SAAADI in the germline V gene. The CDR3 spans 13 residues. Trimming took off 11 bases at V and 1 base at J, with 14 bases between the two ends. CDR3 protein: CASGAGRNTEAFF. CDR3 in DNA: TGCGCCTCCGGGGCAGGGCGGAACACTGAAGCTTTCTTT.

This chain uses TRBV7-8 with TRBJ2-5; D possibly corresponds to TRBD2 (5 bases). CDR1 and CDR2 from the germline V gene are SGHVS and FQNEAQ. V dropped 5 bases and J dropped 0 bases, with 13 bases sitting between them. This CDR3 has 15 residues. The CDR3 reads CASSPILGYQETQYF. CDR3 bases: TGTGCCAGCAGCCCCATACTAGGCTACCAAGAGACCCAGTACTTC.